This TCR beta chain was captured in a study of cytomegalovirus exposure and HLA in healthy donors. The germline V gene has CDR1 SQVTM and CDR2 ANQGSEA. V lost 4 bases, J lost 0 bases, and 10 bases lay in between. CDR3 size: 14 residues. This clone occurred a few times. Primers: 60 Vbeta forward and 13 Jbeta reverse. Produced via immunoSEQ multiplex PCR; TCRdb's table is partial and in-frame only. The sample lists over 130,000 clones; around 59% were seen once. V gene TRBV29-1 combines with J gene TRBJ1-3, with D uncertain. Sample: PBMCs. The receptor comes from a male donor in good health and CMV-seronegative. CDR3 bases: TGCAGCGTTGTAATCGGGAGCTCTGGAAACACCATATATTTT. Translating it yields CSVVIGSSGNTIYF.